This T cell receptor beta chain was sequenced in a study of T cells in Graves' hyperthyroidism and ophthalmopathy. Study background: Any treatment followed the collection of peripheral blood at initial diagnosis.

In its sample, this clonotype was seen a few times. Its specificity is unknown. Diagnosis rested on symptoms, serum thyroxine and TRAb, thyroid ultrasound, and orbital computed tomography. Findings and caveats of the study: Stable hyperthyroidism was told apart from ophthalmopathy by a model built on 13 V-J features. Most thyroid clonotypes with frequency above 0.001 were detected in blood.

The TCR beta CDR3 regions underwent amplification using RNA transcripts as the source. The HTBI set primed first-round TCR CDR3 RT-PCR. A single record per CDR3 protein comes from TCRdb applying MiXCR to the multiplex PCR reads. The table records approximately 410,000 distinct CDR3 sequences, roughly an eighth of them present only once. Sequenced: blood. The source of this sequence is a woman between 18 and 30 years old with Graves' hyperthyroidism.

This chain's CDR3 is CASSFSASGRANTGELFF. In DNA form, the CDR3 reads TGTGCCAGTAGTTTCTCGGCTAGCGGGAGGGCGAACACCGGGGAGCTGTTTTTT. The V gene is TRBV19, the J gene TRBJ2-2; 12 positions match TRBD2. The CDR3 extends over 18 amino acids. With V trimmed by 5 bases and J by 0 bases, 7 bases remained unmatched. Germline loops: CDR1 LNHDA, CDR2 SQIVND (reference sequence).